One sample yielded the 13 T cell receptor beta chains listed below, sequenced in a study of human T cells and chemical hapten exposure. Time point in this sample: patch test 1, 2 weeks after DPC sensitization. Treatment specified: therapeutic diphenylcyclopropenone sensitization with weekly scalp DPC. TCRdb passed the RACE reads through MiXCR, listing each CDR3 protein once. The table includes approximately 90,000 distinct CDR3 sequences, roughly a tenth detected once. The sequenced sample was whole blood, obtained in connection with sensitization to the hapten diphenylcyclopropenone (DPC). These receptors originate from a man in his forties or fifties with alopecia areata. Some clones in this sample may be carry-over from other donors' samples.

This clonotype occurred a few times. With a much larger clone just one base away, this may be a read error. This chain links TRBV20-1 with TRBJ1-6; D not certain. The CDR3 runs 14 residues. The germline CDR1 and CDR2 sequences are DFQATT and SNEGSKA (reference sequence). The CDR3 sequence is CSATWTAYNSPLNF. The CDR3 DNA reads as TGCAGTGCTACCTGGACCGCTTATAATTCACCCCTCAACTTT.

This clonotype has a count of ten or more. V usage is TRBV7-9 and J usage is TRBJ2-5; unclear D gene. Between the trimmed V and J ends, which lost 0 bases and 4 bases, there was a span of 9 bases. The CDR3 spans 14 residues. Germline lookup yields CDR1 SEHNR and CDR2 FQNEAQ (reference sequence). The CDR3, as DNA: TGTGCCAGCAGCTTAGCGGCGGTTACAGAGACCCAGTACTTC. Translated: CASSLAAVTETQYF.

This clonotype was detected a few times. The V and J genes are TRBV6-5 and TRBJ2-7; D unresolved. CDR1 and CDR2 from the germline V gene are MNHEY and SVGAGI. The V end lost 2 bases, the J end lost 1 base, and 6 bases lay between the germline ends. CDR3 length: 13 amino acids. CDR3 DNA: TGTGCCAGCAGTTACGTGCAATCCTACGAGCAGTACTTC. It encodes CASSYVQSYEQYF.

CDR3 nucleotides: TGTGCCAGCAGCTTAGTGGGGGTCCTGCAGTTCTTC. Its translation: CASSLVGVLQFF. The gene calls are TRBV7-2 and TRBJ2-1; D is perhaps TRBD1 or TRBD2 (5 bases each). Germline V lookup: CDR1 SGHTA, CDR2 FQGNSA. V was clipped by 1 base and J by 12 bases, with 10 bases between them. CDR3 length equals 12 residues.

V usage is TRBV6-6 and J usage is TRBJ1-6; D may be TRBD1 (5 bases). Germline assignment: CDR1 MNHNY and CDR2 SVGAGI (reference sequence). V lost 2 bases and J 15 bases, leaving 11 bases between the germline ends. The CDR3 is made up of 12 amino acids. This CDR3 is CASSYGEGLLHF. In DNA form, the CDR3 reads TGTGCCAGCAGTTACGGGGAGGGACTCCTCCACTTT.

This clonotype has just a few counts. The V gene is TRBV6-2 or TRBV6-3, the J gene TRBJ2-7; D gene ambiguous. With 2 bases removed from V and 7 bases from J, the gap between germline ends came to 21 bases. The germline CDR1 and CDR2 sequences are MNHEY and SVGEGT. The CDR3 is 16 amino acids. CDR3 region: CASSYDGRIRPPEQYF. The CDR3 DNA sequence: TGTGCCAGCAGTTACGACGGAAGGATACGGCCCCCAGAGCAGTACTTC.

This clonotype was observed a few times. The V and J genes are TRBV7-2 and TRBJ2-2; D uncertain. Germline CDR1 and CDR2: SGHTA and FQGNSA. The CDR3 has 16 residues. V was clipped by 1 base and J by 4 bases, with 13 bases between them. CDR3: CASSLGPGRSTGELFF. For the CDR3, the DNA is TGTGCCAGCAGCTTAGGACCGGGCCGGTCCACCGGGGAGCTGTTTTTT.

The chain is built from TRBV5-1 and TRBJ2-1, with D unclear. V was trimmed by 4 bases and J by 0 bases, leaving 17 bases between them. The CDR3 is 17 residues long. Germline V gene data show CDR1 as SGHRS and CDR2 as YFSETQ. Written as DNA, the CDR3 is TGCGCCAGCAGCCACCTTGGTGGACGGAGCTCCTACAATGAGCAGTTCTTC. Translated, it gives CASSHLGGRSSYNEQFF. The full variable domain, in which reference TRBV5-1 and TRBJ2-1 provide the parts outside the CDR3, is KAGVTQTPRYLIKTRGQQVTLSCSPISGHRSVSWYQQTPGQGLQFLFEYFSETQRNKGNFPGRFSGRQFSNSRSEMNVSTLELGDSALYLCASSHLGGRSSYNEQFFGPGTRLTVL.

This clonotype showed up just a few times. This chain connects TRBV29-1 to TRBJ1-1; 11 bases are shared with TRBD1. The trim removed 4 bases at V and 1 base at J, leaving 8 bases unmatched. This CDR3 has 16 amino acids. Germline CDR1 and CDR2: SQVTM and ANQGSEA. Written as DNA, the CDR3 is TGCAGCGTTGTCCCGGGACAGGGGGAGTGGAACACTGAAGCTTTCTTT. It codes for CSVVPGQGEWNTEAFF.

The table lists this clonotype with many counts. The J gene is TRBJ1-4, the V gene TRBV24-1; D possibly corresponds to TRBD1 (5 bases). Trimming took off 3 bases at V and 5 bases at J, with 12 bases between the two ends. The CDR3 length is 15 residues. In germline, CDR1 is KGHDR, CDR2 SFDVKD. CDR3 sequence: CATSDGGAKNEKLFF. CDR3 DNA: TGTGCCACCAGTGATGGTGGGGCCAAGAATGAAAAACTGTTTTTT.

The chain couples TRBV24-1 to TRBJ2-1; 14 nucleotides line up with TRBD2. The V segment lost 1 base and the J segment 0 bases; nucleotides outside the gene matches: 10. The CDR3 runs 21 residues. CDR1 KGHDR and CDR2 SFDVKD come from the germline V gene. CDR3 DNA sequence: TGTGCCACCAGTGATTTTAAGGGGGGACTAGCGGGAGTGAACTCCTACAATGAGCAGTTCTTC. Protein sequence: CATSDFKGGLAGVNSYNEQFF.

This clonotype was seen ten or more times. The chain joins TRBV11-2 to TRBJ2-3; either TRBD1 or TRBD2 may fit D (5 bases each). In germline, CDR1 is SGHAT, CDR2 FQNNGV. V was trimmed by 2 bases and J by 3 bases, leaving 12 bases between them. This CDR3 has 15 residues. CDR3 bases: TGTGCCAGCAGCTTACCCGGGGCTCAGACAGATACGCAGTATTTT. Residues: CASSLPGAQTDTQYF.

V is TRBV6-1 and J is TRBJ2-3; TRBD2 might be the D (6 bases). V lost 6 bases and J lost 0, with 19 bases in between. In germline, CDR1 is MNHNS, CDR2 SASEGT. The CDR3 is made up of 17 amino acids. CDR3 sequence (DNA): TGTGCCAGCAGGGGAAGCGAGGCTAGCGTAAGCACAGATACGCAGTATTTT. It translates to CASRGSEASVSTDTQYF.